One sample yielded the 5 T cell receptor beta chains listed below, sequenced in a study of cytomegalovirus exposure and HLA in healthy donors. Both 60 Vbeta primers and 13 Jbeta primers went into the PCR. Clones were read by immunoSEQ multiplex PCR, and TCRdb kept only the in-frame ones, dropping some. The data contain 200,000 to 250,000 clones, about 80% of them seen just once; the ten biggest clones take up 0.55% to 0.7%. The sequencing input was PBMCs. The receptors come from a woman aged 40 to 50 in good health and CMV-seronegative.

V usage is TRBV6-5 and J usage is TRBJ1-1; D is perhaps TRBD1 (6 bases). CDR3 length: 14 residues. The germline V gene encodes CDR1 MNHEY and CDR2 SVGAGI. Trimming removed 0 bases at V and 11 bases at J, with 16 bases between. This CDR3 reads CASSYSSTNRVAFF. In nucleotides, the CDR3 is TGTGCCAGCAGTTACTCGAGTACTAACAGGGTTGCTTTCTTT.

V and J are TRBV9 and TRBJ2-5; a possible D gene is TRBD2 (6 bases). Germline-derived CDR1 and CDR2 are SGDLS and YYNGEE. Trimming left V 0 bases short and J 5 bases short, with 14 bases between. The CDR3 length is 15 residues. The CDR3 loop is CASSVGWGGSETQYF. As DNA, the CDR3 is TGTGCCAGCAGCGTAGGGTGGGGAGGATCGGAGACCCAGTACTTC. Full variable domain (missing parts from reference TRBV9 and TRBJ2-5): DSGVTQTPKHLITATGQRVTLRCSPRSGDLSVYWYQQSLDQGLQFLIQYYNGEERAKGNILERFSAQQFPDLHSELNLSSLELGDSALYFCASSVGWGGSETQYFGPGTRLLVL.

V usage is TRBV2 and J usage is TRBJ1-1; D ambiguous. Germline CDR1 is SNHLY and CDR2 is FYNNEI. The CDR3 consists of 15 residues. Trimming left V 6 bases short and J 1 base short, with 15 bases between. This CDR3 reads CASSGKGRGNTEAFF. The CDR3, as DNA: TGTGCCAGCAGCGGGAAAGGACGGGGGAACACTGAAGCTTTCTTT.

The chain employs TRBV19 and TRBJ1-5; tentative D call: TRBD1 (6 bases). V was cut by 5 bases and J by 11 bases, with 22 bases left in between. Germline V lookup: CDR1 LNHDA, CDR2 SQIVND (reference sequence). The CDR3 loop spans 15 amino acids. The chain's CDR3 is CASSPDLGGDRAQHF. The DNA of the CDR3 is TGTGCCAGTAGTCCAGACCTTGGGGGCGATCGAGCCCAGCATTTT.

This clone came up once. This chain links TRBV18 with TRBJ1-1; D unclear. The CDR3 totals 13 residues. V was pared by 3 bases and J by 2 bases, with 7 bases between. Germline V gene sequence: CDR1 KGHSH, CDR2 LQKENI. The CDR3 sequence: CASSPGSNTEAFF. The CDR3 DNA reads as TGTGCCAGCTCACCCGGGTCAAACACTGAAGCTTTCTTT.